Listed here are 8 T cell receptor beta chains from one sample, sequenced in a study of radiotherapy plus CTLA-4 blockade in lung cancer. Sequencing used immunoSEQ multiplex PCR; TCRdb keeps in-frame clones, though not all of them. The sample consists of about 55,000 clones, approximately 84% of them appearing once. Here the sequenced sample was peripheral blood, taken from a patient treated with radiotherapy plus ipilimumab. Every receptor here comes from a human donor with non-small cell lung cancer whose response to radiotherapy plus ipilimumab could not be evaluated.

This chain joins TRBV6-1 and TRBJ2-3; 10 bases fit TRBD1. Germline V lookup: CDR1 MNHNS, CDR2 SASEGT. V dropped 7 bases and J dropped 2; count of bases not matched to a gene: 6. This CDR3 region has 15 residues. DNA for the CDR3: TGTGCCAGCACCCCCGGGACAGGGGACACAGATACGCAGTATTTT. Protein product: CASTPGTGDTDTQYF.

This clone was seen just once. This chain joins TRBV11-2 and TRBJ1-1; D unclear. Trimming removed 7 bases at V and 10 bases at J, with 13 bases between. CDR1 is SGHAT and CDR2 is FQNNGV in the germline V gene. The CDR3 is 11 amino acids. CDR3 sequence: CASKDYGGAFF. The CDR3 coding sequence is TGTGCCAGCAAGGACTATGGTGGAGCTTTCTTT.

The V gene is TRBV6-1, the J gene TRBJ1-1, with a possible D match to TRBD1 (6 bases). V lost 5 bases and J lost 4, with 17 bases in between. This CDR3 is built from 15 residues. The V gene's germline CDR1 is MNHNS and CDR2 SASEGT. CDR3 nucleotides: TGTGCCAGCAGTCCCTGGGGGCAGTTAGTCACTGAAGCTTTCTTT. Translating it yields CASSPWGQLVTEAFF.

This clone has only a few counts. The same CDR3 arises from other DNA sequences in this sample as well. The J gene is TRBJ2-5, the V gene TRBV5-4; 16 bases align to TRBD2. Looked up from germline, CDR1 is SGHNT and CDR2 is YYREEE (reference sequence). The J segment lost 3 bases and the V segment lost 4 bases, leaving 3 bases of the junction unmatched. This CDR3 is built from 16 residues. The CDR3 protein is CASSRGLAGGEETQYF. The DNA of the CDR3 is TGTGCCAGCAGCAGGGGACTAGCGGGAGGGGAAGAGACCCAGTACTTC. Full variable domain (remainder filled in from reference TRBV5-4 and TRBJ2-5): ETGVTQSPTHLIKTRGQQVTLRCSSQSGHNTVSWYQQALGQGPQFIFQYYREEENGRGNFPPRFSGLQFPNYSSELNVNALELDDSALYLCASSRGLAGGEETQYFGPGTRLLVL.

With regard to this clone: At one of its ends the junction is not consistent with the germline gene, which may arise from a read error. The gene calls are TRBV9 and TRBJ2-3, with D tentatively TRBD2 (6 bases). The CDR3 spans 13 residues. Germline CDR1 SGDLS, CDR2 YYNGEE. This chain's CDR3 is CASSPRETRPPNF. The CDR3 region has the DNA TGTGCCAGCAGCCCCCGGGAGACTAGGCCCCCCAATTTT.

This clone was detected only a few times. J is TRBJ2-3 and V is TRBV2; 10 nucleotides match TRBD1. V was pared by 6 bases and J by 6 bases, with 6 bases of the junction left unmatched. The germline gives CDR1 SNHLY, CDR2 FYNNEI. CDR3 size: 14 residues. CDR3 DNA: TGTGCCAGCAGCAGACAGGGGGCCGAGGATACGCAGTATTTT. This gives the protein CASSRQGAEDTQYF.

This sequence joins TRBV7-2 and TRBJ1-5; D unclear. CDR3 length: 16 residues. Germline assignment: CDR1 SGHTA and CDR2 FQGNSA. V lost 5 bases to trimming and J lost 0 bases, with 14 bases between them. The CDR3 reads CASSPRTGSSNQPQHF. CDR3 nucleotide sequence: TGTGCCAGCAGCCCCCGAACCGGGTCTAGCAATCAGCCCCAGCATTTT. Full variable domain (remainder filled in from reference TRBV7-2 and TRBJ1-5): GAGVSQSPSNKVTEKGKDVELRCDPISGHTALYWYRQSLGQGLEFLIYFQGNSAPDKSGLPSDRFSAERTGGSVSTLTIQRTQQEDSAVYLCASSPRTGSSNQPQHFGDGTRLSIL.

The chain carries TRBV6-5 and TRBJ2-2, with 9 bases fitting TRBD2. V lost 7 bases to trimming and J lost 9 bases; unmatched junction nucleotides: 6. There are 13 residues in the CDR3. The germline CDR1 and CDR2 sequences are MNHEY and SVGAGI. DNA for the CDR3: TGTGCCAGCACGGCGGGGGGGCCGCGGGAGCTGTTTTTT. Translating gives CASTAGGPRELFF.